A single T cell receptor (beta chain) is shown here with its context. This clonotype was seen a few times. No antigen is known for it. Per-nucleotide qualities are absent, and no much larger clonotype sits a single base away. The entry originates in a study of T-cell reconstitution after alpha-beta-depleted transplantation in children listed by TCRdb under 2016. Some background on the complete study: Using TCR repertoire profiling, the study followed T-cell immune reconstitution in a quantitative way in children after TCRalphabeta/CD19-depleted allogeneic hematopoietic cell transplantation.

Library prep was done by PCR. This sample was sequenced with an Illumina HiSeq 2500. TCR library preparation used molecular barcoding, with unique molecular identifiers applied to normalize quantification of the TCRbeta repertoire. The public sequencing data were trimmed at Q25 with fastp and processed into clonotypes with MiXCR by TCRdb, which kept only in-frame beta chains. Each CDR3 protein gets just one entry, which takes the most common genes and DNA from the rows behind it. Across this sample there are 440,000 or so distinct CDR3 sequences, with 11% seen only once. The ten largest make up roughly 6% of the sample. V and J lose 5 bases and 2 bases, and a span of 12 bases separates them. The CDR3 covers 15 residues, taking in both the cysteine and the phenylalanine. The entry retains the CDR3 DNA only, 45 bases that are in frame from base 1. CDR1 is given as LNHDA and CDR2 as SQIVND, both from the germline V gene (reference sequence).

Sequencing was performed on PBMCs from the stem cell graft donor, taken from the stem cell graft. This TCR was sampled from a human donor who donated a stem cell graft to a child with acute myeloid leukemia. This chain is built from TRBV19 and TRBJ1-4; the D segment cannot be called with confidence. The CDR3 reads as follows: CASSRQETTNEKLFF. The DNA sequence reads TGTGCCAGTAGTCGTCAGGAGACGACTAATGAAAAACTGTTTTTT.